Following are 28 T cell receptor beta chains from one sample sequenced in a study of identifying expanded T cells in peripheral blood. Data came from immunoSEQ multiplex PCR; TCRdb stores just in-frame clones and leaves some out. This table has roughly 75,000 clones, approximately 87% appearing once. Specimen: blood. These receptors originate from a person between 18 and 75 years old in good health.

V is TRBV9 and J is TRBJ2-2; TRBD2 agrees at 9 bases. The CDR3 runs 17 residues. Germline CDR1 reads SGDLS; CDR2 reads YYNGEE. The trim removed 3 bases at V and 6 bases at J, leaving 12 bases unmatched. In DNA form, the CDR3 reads TGTGCCAGCAGCGACGCCCTTAGCGGGAGTGGCGCCGGGGAGCTGTTTTTT. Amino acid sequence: CASSDALSGSGAGELFF.

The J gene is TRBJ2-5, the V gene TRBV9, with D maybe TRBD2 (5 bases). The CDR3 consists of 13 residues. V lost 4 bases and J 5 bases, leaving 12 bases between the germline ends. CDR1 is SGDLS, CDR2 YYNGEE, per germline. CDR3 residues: CASSFGLKETQYF. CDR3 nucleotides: TGTGCCAGCAGCTTCGGACTGAAGGAGACCCAGTACTTC.

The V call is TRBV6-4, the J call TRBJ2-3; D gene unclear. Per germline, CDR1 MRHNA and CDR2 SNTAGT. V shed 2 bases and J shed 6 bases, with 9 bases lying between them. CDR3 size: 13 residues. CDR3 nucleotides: TGTGCCAGCAGTGACCAGCACCGGGATACGCAGTATTTT. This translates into CASSDQHRDTQYF.

The CDR3 sequence is CASKESDYEQYF. The CDR3 DNA reads TGCGCCAGCAAGGAGTCCGACTACGAGCAGTACTTC. The chain has TRBV5-1 and TRBJ2-7; D unresolved. The length of the CDR3 is 12 residues. The V end lost 6 bases, the J end lost 3 bases, and 10 bases lay between the germline ends. Germline V gene sequence: CDR1 SGHRS, CDR2 YFSETQ.

For the CDR3, the DNA is TGTGCCAGCAGTGATAGGGTCGGTCAGGGGGTTGATGCTGGAAACATTCAGTACTTC. It translates to CASSDRVGQGVDAGNIQYF. The chain recombines TRBV6-1 with TRBJ2-4; 7 nucleotides match TRBD1. Germline V gene lookup returns CDR1 MNHNS and CDR2 SASEGT. This CDR3 is 19 amino acids long. The junction had 20 bases not matched to a gene; V was cut back by 3 bases and J by 6 bases.

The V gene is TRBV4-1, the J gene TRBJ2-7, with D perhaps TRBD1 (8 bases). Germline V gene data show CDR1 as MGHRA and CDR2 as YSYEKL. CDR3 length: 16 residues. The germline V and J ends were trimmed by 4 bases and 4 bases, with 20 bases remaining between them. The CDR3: CASSPTPTGEGYEQYF. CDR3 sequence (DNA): TGCGCCAGCAGCCCGACTCCGACAGGGGAGGGGTACGAGCAGTACTTC.

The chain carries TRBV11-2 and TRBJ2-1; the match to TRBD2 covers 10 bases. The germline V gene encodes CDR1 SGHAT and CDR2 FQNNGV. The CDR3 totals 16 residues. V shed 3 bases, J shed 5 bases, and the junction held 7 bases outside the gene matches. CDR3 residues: CASSLSSGRMDNEQFF. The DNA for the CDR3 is TGTGCCAGCAGCTTGTCTAGCGGGAGAATGGACAATGAGCAGTTCTTC.

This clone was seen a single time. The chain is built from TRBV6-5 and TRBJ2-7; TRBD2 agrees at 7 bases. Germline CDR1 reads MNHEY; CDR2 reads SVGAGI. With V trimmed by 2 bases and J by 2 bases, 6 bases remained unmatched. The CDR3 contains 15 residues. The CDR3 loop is CASSYTSSGTYEQYF. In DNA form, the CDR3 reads TGTGCCAGCAGTTACACGTCTAGCGGAACCTACGAGCAGTACTTC.

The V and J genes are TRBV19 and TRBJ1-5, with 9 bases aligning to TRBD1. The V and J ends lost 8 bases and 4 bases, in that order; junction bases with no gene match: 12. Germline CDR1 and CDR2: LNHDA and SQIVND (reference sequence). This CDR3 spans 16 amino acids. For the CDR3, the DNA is TGTGCCAGTCTGCCTTCCGAGGACAGGGGAAATCAGCCCCAGCATTTT. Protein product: CASLPSEDRGNQPQHF.

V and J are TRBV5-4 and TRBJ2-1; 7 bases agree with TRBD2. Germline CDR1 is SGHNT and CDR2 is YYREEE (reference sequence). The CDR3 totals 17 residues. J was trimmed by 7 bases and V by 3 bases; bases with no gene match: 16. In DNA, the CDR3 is TGTGCCAGCAGCTCGGGTGGCGGTGGTAGCGGGCGGAATGAGCAGTTCTTC. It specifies CASSSGGGGSGRNEQFF. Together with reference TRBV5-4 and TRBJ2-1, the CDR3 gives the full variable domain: ETGVTQSPTHLIKTRGQQVTLRCSSQSGHNTVSWYQQALGQGPQFIFQYYREEENGRGNFPPRFSGLQFPNYSSELNVNALELDDSALYLCASSSGGGGSGRNEQFFGPGTRLTVL.

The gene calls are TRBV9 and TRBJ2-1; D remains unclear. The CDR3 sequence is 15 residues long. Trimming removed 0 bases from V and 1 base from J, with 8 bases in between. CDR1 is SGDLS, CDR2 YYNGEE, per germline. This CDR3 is CASSVADSSYNEQFF. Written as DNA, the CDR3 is TGTGCCAGCAGCGTAGCCGATTCATCCTACAATGAGCAGTTCTTC.

CDR3 DNA: TGTGCCAGCAGCAAACGATATGTTCCCAAACGGGGATATGAGCGAATTTGGAATGAGCAGTTCTTC. Its protein product is CASSKRYVPKRGYERIWNEQFF. This chain uses TRBV27 with TRBJ2-1; perhaps TRBD2 as D (5 bases). Trimming removed 6 bases at V and 7 bases at J, with 40 bases between. Germline lookup yields CDR1 MNHEY and CDR2 SMNVEV (reference sequence). CDR3 length: 22 residues.

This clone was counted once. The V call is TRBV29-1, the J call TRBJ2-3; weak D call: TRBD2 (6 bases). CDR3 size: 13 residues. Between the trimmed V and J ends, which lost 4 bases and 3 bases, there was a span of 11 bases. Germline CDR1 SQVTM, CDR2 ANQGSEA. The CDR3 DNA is TGCAGCGTTGGGGTTGGGAGGACAGATACGCAGTATTTT. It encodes CSVGVGRTDTQYF.

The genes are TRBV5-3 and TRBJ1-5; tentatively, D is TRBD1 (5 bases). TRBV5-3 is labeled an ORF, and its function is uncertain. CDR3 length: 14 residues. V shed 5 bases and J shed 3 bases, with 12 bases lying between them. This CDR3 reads CARSTRDHNQPQHF. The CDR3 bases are TGTGCCAGAAGTACCCGGGACCACAATCAGCCCCAGCATTTT.

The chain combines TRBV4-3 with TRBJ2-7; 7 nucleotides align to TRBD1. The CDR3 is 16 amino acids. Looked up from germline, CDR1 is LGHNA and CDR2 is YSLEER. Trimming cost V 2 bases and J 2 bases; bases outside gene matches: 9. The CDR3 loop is CASSQHRTGPPYEQYF. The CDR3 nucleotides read TGCGCCAGCAGCCAACATAGGACAGGACCCCCCTACGAGCAGTACTTC.

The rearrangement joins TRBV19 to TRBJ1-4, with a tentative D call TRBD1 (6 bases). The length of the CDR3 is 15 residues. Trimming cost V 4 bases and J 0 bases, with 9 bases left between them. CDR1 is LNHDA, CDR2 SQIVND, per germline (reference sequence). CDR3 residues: CASSRGGSTNEKLFF. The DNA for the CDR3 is TGTGCCAGTAGTAGAGGGGGTTCAACTAATGAAAAACTGTTTTTT.

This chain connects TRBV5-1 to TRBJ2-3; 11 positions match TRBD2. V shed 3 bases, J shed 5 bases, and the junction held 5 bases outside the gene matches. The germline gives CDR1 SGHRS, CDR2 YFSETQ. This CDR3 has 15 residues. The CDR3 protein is CASSWAGTSGDTQYF. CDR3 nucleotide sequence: TGCGCCAGCAGCTGGGCGGGGACTAGCGGAGATACGCAGTATTTT.

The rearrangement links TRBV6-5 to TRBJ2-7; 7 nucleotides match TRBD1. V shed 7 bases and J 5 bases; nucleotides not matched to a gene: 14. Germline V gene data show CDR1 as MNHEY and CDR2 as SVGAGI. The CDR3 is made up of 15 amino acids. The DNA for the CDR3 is TGTGCCAGCAATCCCGACAGGGTTGTATTGCACGAGCAGTACTTC. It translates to CASNPDRVVLHEQYF.

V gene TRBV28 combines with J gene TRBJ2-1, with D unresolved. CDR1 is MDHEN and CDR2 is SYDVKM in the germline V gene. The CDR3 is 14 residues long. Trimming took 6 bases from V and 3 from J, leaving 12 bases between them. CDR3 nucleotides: TGTGCCAGCAGCTTCCGGGTCGACTACAATGAGCAGTTCTTC. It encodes CASSFRVDYNEQFF.

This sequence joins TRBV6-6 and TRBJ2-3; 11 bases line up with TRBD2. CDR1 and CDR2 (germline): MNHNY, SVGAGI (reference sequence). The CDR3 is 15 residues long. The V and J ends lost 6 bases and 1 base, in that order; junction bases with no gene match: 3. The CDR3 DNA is TGTGCCAGCAGGGGGGGACTAGCGGGCACAGATACGCAGTATTTT. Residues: CASRGGLAGTDTQYF.

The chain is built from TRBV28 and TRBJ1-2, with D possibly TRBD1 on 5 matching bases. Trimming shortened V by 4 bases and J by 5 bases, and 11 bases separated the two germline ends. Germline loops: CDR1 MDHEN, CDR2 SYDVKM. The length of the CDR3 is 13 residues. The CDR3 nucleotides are TGTGCCAGCAGTTCACCTTCAGGGTATGGCTACACCTTC. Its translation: CASSSPSGYGYTF.

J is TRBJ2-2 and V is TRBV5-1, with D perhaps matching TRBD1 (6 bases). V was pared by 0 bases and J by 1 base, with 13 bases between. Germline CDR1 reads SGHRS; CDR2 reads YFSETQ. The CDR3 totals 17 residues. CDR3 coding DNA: TGCGCCAGCAGCTTGGACGCGCAGGGGTTGAACACCGGGGAGCTGTTTTTT. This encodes CASSLDAQGLNTGELFF.

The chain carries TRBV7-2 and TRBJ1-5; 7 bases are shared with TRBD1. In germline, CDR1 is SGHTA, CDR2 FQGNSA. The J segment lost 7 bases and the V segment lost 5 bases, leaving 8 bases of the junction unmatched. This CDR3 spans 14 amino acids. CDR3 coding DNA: TGTGCCAGCAGCCCGACAGGGTATGACCAGCCCCAGCATTTT. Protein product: CASSPTGYDQPQHF.

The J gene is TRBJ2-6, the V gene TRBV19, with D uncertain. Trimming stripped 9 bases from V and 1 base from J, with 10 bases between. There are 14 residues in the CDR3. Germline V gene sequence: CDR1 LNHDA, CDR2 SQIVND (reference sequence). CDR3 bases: TGTGCCAGCACGGCCGTATCTGGGGCCAACGTCCTGACTTTC. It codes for CASTAVSGANVLTF.

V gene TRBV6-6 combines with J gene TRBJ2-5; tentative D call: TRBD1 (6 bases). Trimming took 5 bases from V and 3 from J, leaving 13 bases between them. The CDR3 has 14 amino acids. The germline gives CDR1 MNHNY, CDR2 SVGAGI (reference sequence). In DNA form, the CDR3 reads TGTGCCAGCAGTCAGAGGGACACAAAAGAGACCCAGTACTTC. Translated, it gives CASSQRDTKETQYF.

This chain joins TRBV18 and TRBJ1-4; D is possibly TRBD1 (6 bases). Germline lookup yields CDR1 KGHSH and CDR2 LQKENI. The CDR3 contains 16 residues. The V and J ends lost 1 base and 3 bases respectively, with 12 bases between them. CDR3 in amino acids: CASSPQTGLANEKLFF. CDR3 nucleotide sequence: TGTGCCAGCTCACCACAAACAGGGCTGGCTAATGAAAAACTGTTTTTT.

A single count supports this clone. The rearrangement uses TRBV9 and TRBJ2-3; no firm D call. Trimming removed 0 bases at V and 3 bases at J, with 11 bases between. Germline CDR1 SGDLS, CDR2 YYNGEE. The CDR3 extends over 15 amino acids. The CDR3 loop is CASSVATGRTDTQYF. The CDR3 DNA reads TGTGCCAGCAGCGTAGCTACGGGCAGAACAGATACGCAGTATTTT.

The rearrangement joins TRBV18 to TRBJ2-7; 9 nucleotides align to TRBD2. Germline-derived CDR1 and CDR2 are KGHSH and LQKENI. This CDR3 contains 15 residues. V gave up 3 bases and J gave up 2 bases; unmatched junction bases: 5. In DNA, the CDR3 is TGTGCCAGCTCACCGGCTAGCGGGGACACCTACGAGCAGTACTTC. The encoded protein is CASSPASGDTYEQYF.